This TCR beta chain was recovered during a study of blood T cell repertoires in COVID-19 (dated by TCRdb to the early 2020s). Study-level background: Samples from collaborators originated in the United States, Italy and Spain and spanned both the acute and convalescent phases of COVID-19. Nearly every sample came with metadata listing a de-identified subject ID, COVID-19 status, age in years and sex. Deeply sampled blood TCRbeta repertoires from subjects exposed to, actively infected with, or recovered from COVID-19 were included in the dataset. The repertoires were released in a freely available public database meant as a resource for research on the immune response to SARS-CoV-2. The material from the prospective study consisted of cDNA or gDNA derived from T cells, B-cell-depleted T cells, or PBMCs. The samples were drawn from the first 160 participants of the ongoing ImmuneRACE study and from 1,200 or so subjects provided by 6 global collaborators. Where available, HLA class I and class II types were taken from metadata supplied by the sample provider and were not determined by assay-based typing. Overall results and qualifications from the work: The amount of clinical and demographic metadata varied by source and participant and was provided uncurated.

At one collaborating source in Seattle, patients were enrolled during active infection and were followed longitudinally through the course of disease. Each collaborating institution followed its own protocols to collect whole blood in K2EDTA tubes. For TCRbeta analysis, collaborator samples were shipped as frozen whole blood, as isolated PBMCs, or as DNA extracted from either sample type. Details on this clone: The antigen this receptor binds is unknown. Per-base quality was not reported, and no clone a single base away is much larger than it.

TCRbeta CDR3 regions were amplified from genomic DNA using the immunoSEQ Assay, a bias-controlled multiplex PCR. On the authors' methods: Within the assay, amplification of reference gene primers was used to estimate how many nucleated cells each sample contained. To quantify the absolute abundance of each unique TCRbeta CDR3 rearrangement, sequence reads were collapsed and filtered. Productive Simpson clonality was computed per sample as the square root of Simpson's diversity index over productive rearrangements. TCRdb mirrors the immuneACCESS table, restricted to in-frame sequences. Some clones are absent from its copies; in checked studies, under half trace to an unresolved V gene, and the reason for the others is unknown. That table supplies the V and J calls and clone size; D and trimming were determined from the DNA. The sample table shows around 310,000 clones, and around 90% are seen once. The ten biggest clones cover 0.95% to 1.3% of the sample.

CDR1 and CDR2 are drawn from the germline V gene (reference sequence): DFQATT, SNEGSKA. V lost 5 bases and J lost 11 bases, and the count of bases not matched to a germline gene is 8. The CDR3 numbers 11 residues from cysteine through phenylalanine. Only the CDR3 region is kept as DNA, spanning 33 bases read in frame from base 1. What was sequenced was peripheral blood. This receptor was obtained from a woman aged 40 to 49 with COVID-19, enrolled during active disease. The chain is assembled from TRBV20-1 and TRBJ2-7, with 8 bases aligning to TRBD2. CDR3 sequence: CSAPRGGEEYF. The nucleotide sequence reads TGCAGTGCTCCCCGGGGGGGGGAGGAGTACTTC.